Each of the 14 T cell receptor beta chains below was sequenced from the same sample in a study of blood T cells in healthy people across ages. Then a second PCR, running about 6 to 12 cycles, was carried out with a sample-barcoded 5' primer and a J-beta primer mix. TCRdb reprocessed the 5' RACE reads with MiXCR, giving one entry per CDR3 protein. The table lists hundreds of thousands of distinct CDR3 sequences, 40% to 50% of them singletons, with around 30% in the top ten. The sample consisted of blood. All receptors derive from a man older than 75 in good health.

J is TRBJ2-1 and V is TRBV5-5; 8 positions agree with TRBD1. Germline values: CDR1 SGHKS, CDR2 YYEKEE (reference sequence). J lost 6 bases, V lost 4 bases, and 12 bases had no gene match. There are 16 residues in the CDR3. The CDR3 DNA sequence: TGTGCCAGCAGCCTCACAGGGGGAGTAGGGGGCAATGAGCAGTTCTTC. Translating gives CASSLTGGVGGNEQFF.

V usage is TRBV28 and J usage is TRBJ1-2, with 7 bases lining up with TRBD1. CDR3 length: 13 amino acids. V trimming: 6 bases; J trimming: 4 bases; junction bases outside the gene matches: 5. Germline CDR1 MDHEN, CDR2 SYDVKM. The CDR3 spells CASRRQGLYGYTF. The CDR3 nucleotides are TGTGCCAGCAGGCGACAGGGCCTCTATGGCTACACCTTC.

In this sample, this clonotype turned up many times. The J gene is TRBJ2-7, the V gene TRBV7-7, with 9 bases lining up with TRBD1. The CDR3 extends over 15 amino acids. Trimming took 4 bases from V and 0 from J; bases not matched to a gene: 4. Germline loops: CDR1 SSHAT, CDR2 FNYEAQ (reference sequence). The CDR3 here is CASSSGQGSSYEQYF. CDR3 DNA: TGTGCCAGCAGCTCAGGACAGGGGAGCTCCTACGAGCAGTACTTC.

The sample holds a few counts of this clonotype. J is TRBJ2-3 and V is TRBV15; a weak D match, TRBD2 (5 bases). CDR1 and CDR2 from the germline V gene are LNHNV and YYDKDF (reference sequence). The CDR3 extends over 14 amino acids. V shed 0 bases and J shed 9 bases, with 13 bases lying between them. The CDR3, as DNA: TGTGCCACCAGCAGAGATCAACCCGGGGAGACGCAGTATTTT. Encoded protein: CATSRDQPGETQYF.

The chain recombines TRBV4-3 with TRBJ1-2; TRBD1 is a possible D gene (5 bases). Germline loops: CDR1 LGHNA, CDR2 YSLEER. The CDR3 length is 16 residues. V gave up 0 bases and J gave up 8 bases, with 19 bases separating them. CDR3 in amino acids: CASSQEGPPQVRGYTF. The DNA of the CDR3 is TGCGCCAGCAGCCAAGAGGGGCCCCCGCAGGTGCGGGGCTACACCTTC.

This clonotype is a singleton in its sample. The V gene is TRBV10-2, the J gene TRBJ1-3; D remains ambiguous. This CDR3 contains 16 residues. V was shortened by 4 bases and J by 2 bases, with 15 bases between the two germline ends. Germline V gene sequence: CDR1 WSHSY, CDR2 SAAADI. The CDR3 sequence: CASSGIETLTGNTIYF. In DNA form, the CDR3 reads TGCGCCAGCAGTGGTATCGAGACCTTGACTGGAAACACCATATATTTT.

V usage is TRBV20-1 and J usage is TRBJ1-5; tentative D call: TRBD1 (5 bases). Germline loops: CDR1 DFQATT, CDR2 SNEGSKA (reference sequence). CDR3 size: 16 residues. Trimming removed 0 bases from V and 3 bases from J, with 15 bases in between. In nucleotides, the CDR3 is TGCAGTGCTAGAGATCCGGCGGGGGAGAACAATCAGCCCCAGCATTTT. Protein product: CSARDPAGENNQPQHF.

The gene calls are TRBV7-2 and TRBJ2-1; D call uncertain. V lost 2 bases, J lost 12 bases, and 11 bases lay in between. The germline V gene has CDR1 SGHTA and CDR2 FQGNSA. The CDR3 loop spans 12 amino acids. The CDR3 loop reads CASSLPPGRQFF. CDR3 nucleotides: TGTGCCAGCAGCTTACCACCGGGTCGGCAGTTCTTC.

There are a few counts of this clonotype. The rearrangement links TRBV7-2 to TRBJ2-3, with 11 bases matching TRBD1. This CDR3 spans 15 amino acids. Trimming removed 7 bases from V and 5 bases from J; junction bases left unmatched: 8. The germline gives CDR1 SGHTA, CDR2 FQGNSA. The CDR3 sequence is CASKTGTGGLDTQYF. The CDR3, as DNA: TGTGCCAGCAAAACCGGGACAGGGGGATTAGATACGCAGTATTTT. Together with reference TRBV7-2 and TRBJ2-3, the CDR3 gives the full variable domain: GAGVSQSPSNKVTEKGKDVELRCDPISGHTALYWYRQSLGQGLEFLIYFQGNSAPDKSGLPSDRFSAERTGGSVSTLTIQRTQQEDSAVYLCASKTGTGGLDTQYFGPGTRLTVL.

With regard to this clonotype: This may be a read error, as it is one base from a much larger clone. The chain couples TRBV20-1 to TRBJ2-5, with D perhaps assigned TRBD1 or TRBD2 (5 bases each). Looked up from germline, CDR1 is DFQATT and CDR2 is SNEGSKA (reference sequence). V lost 6 bases and J 5 bases, leaving 16 bases between the germline ends. The CDR3 loop spans 13 amino acids. The CDR3 DNA is TGCAGTGCAGAAAAGGGACGGCAGGAGACCCAGTACTTC. Its protein product is CSAEKGRQETQYF.

This clonotype has just a few counts. This chain joins TRBV20-1 and TRBJ2-5; a possible D gene is TRBD2 (7 bases). The CDR3 loop spans 14 amino acids. V was trimmed by 6 bases and J by 11 bases, leaving 25 bases between them. Germline-derived CDR1 and CDR2 are DFQATT and SNEGSKA (reference sequence). The CDR3 loop is CSAPRGGAGNEQYF. The CDR3 nucleotides read TGCAGTGCCCCCCGAGGGGGGGCGGGCAATGAGCAGTACTTC.

This clonotype was seen just once. A read error may be the cause here, since a much bigger clone is one base away. The rearrangement uses TRBV25-1 and TRBJ2-1, with 7 positions matching TRBD1. The germline V gene has CDR1 MGHDK and CDR2 SYGVNS. CDR3 length: 14 amino acids. Trimming took 6 bases from V and 7 from J; bases not matched to a gene: 9. The CDR3 DNA is TGTGCCAGCAGGGGATTCCACAGGGGAAATGAGCAGTTCTTC. Translation: CASRGFHRGNEQFF.

The chain uses TRBV12-3 or TRBV12-4 and TRBJ2-7, with TRBD2 identical over 8 bases. The length of the CDR3 is 15 residues. V lost 4 bases, J lost 5 bases, and 10 bases stayed unmatched. The DNA for the CDR3 is TGTGCCAGCAGTTCCCACAGCGGGGGCAACGACGAGCAGTACTTC. Translated, it gives CASSSHSGGNDEQYF.

This clonotype was counted a few times. V gene TRBV7-6 combines with J gene TRBJ2-3; TRBD1 or TRBD2 may be the D gene (5 bases each). Trimming removed 0 bases at V and 4 bases at J, with 17 bases between. The length of the CDR3 is 17 residues. Germline values: CDR1 SGHVS, CDR2 FNYEAQ. DNA for the CDR3: TGTGCCAGCAGCTTAGCGCTCACCGGGACCACCCCAGATACGCAGTATTTT. Translated, it gives CASSLALTGTTPDTQYF.